This TCR beta chain was retrieved from a study of control samples from healthy donors and cancer patients. Profiling relied on immunoSEQ multiplex PCR, and the TCRdb table lists in-frame clones only, not all of them. The sample lists over 75,000 clones, around four fifths occurring once. This clone was detected a few times. The germline CDR1 and CDR2 sequences are SGHRS and YFSETQ. J was trimmed by 8 bases and V by 3 bases; bases with no gene match: 7. CDR3 length: 13 amino acids. Sequenced sample: blood. The receptor was derived from a man under 40 in good health. The genes are TRBV5-1 and TRBJ1-2; 7 positions match TRBD1. The CDR3 sequence is CASSSHRGDGYTF. As DNA, the CDR3 is TGCGCCAGCAGCTCTCACAGGGGAGACGGCTACACCTTC.